The next 3 T cell receptor beta chains were all read from a single sample in a study of T cell repertoires in cytomegalovirus infection. TCRdb reanalysed the reads using MiXCR and keeps one entry per CDR3 protein. This table has under 850,000 distinct CDR3 sequences, roughly a third appearing once. For these TCRs, the target antigens are not known. The sample here was cultured PBMCs, taken from culture after CMV antigen stimulation. The receptors derive from a human donor in good health (CMV status not recorded). Some clones in this sample may be carry-over from other donors' samples.

The sample holds a few counts of this clonotype. The gene calls are TRBV6-1 and TRBJ2-7; 7 nucleotides agree with TRBD2. The germline V gene encodes CDR1 MNHNS and CDR2 SASEGT. V trimming: 7 bases; J trimming: 0 bases; junction bases outside the gene matches: 12. The CDR3 totals 16 residues. CDR3 region: CASTPWGGRSSYEQYF. As DNA, the CDR3 is TGTGCCAGCACCCCCTGGGGGGGGAGGAGCTCCTACGAGCAGTACTTC.

The V and J genes are TRBV12-3 or TRBV12-4 and TRBJ2-4; D remains unclear. The CDR3 loop spans 12 amino acids. Trimming stripped 7 bases from V and 5 bases from J, with 9 bases between. The CDR3 loop reads CASTANENIQYF. The CDR3, as DNA: TGTGCCAGCACCGCGAACGAAAACATTCAGTACTTC.

The genes are TRBV7-2 and TRBJ2-1; D tentatively fits TRBD1 or TRBD2 (5 bases each). Per the germline V gene, CDR1 is SGHTA and CDR2 is FQGNSA. The V and J ends lost 1 base and 2 bases respectively, with 18 bases between them. This CDR3 region has 18 residues. CDR3 in DNA: TGTGCCAGCAGCTTAGTGGGGACGGGGCTCCTCCCCTACAATGAGCAGTTCTTC. Encoded protein: CASSLVGTGLLPYNEQFF.